Reported below is one TCR beta chain. Its antigen is still unknown. Stem cell-like memory, regulatory, central memory and naive CD4+ cells were sorted via CD45RO/CCR7/CD25/CD127/CD95/CD27. As every portion of the isolated RNA was reverse transcribed, the sequencing read expressed TCRB transcripts. Naive, central memory and regulatory T cell samples produced a mean of about 3.5 million reads. Sequenced by immunoSEQ multiplex PCR; TCRdb stores in-frame clones only, minus some. The sample carries a few hundred thousand clones, roughly 13% recorded once. This CDR3 region has 14 residues. Germline V CDR1 and CDR2: SGHDN, FVKESK. Trimming cost V 0 bases and J 15 bases, with 18 bases left between them. This sample stems from a study of beta chain features in type 1 diabetes. Study results and caveats: Cells that show high TCR expression could be over-represented by cDNA sequencing. In all four CD4+ subsets, TCRB CDR3 length was significantly, moderately reduced in type 1 diabetes. More deletions and fewer insertions at VDJ junctions were seen in type 1 diabetes patients.

This TCR was sampled from a man aged 25 to 40 with type 1 diabetes. The chain has TRBV14 and TRBJ2-1, with TRBD1 as a possible D gene (6 bases). The sample comprised naive CD4+ T cells from blood. The CDR3 reads CASSQEDLGTSLFF. As DNA, the CDR3 is TGTGCCAGCAGCCAAGAGGACCTTGGGACATCACTGTTCTTC.